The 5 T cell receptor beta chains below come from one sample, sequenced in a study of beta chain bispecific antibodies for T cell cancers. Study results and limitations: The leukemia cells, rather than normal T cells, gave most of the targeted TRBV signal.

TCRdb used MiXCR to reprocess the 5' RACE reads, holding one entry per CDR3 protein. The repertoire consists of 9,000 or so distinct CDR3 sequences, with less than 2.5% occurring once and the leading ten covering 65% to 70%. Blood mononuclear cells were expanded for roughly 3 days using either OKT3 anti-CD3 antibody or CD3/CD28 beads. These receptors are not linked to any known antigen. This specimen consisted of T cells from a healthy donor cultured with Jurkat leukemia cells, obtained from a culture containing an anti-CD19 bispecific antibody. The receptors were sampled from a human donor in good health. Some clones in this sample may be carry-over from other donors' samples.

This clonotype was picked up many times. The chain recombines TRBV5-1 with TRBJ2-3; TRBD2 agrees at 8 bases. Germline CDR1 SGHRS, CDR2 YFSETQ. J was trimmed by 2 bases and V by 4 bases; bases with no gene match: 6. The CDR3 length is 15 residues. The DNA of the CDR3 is TGCGCCAGCAGCCGGCGGGGGGACGACACAGATACGCAGTATTTT. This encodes CASSRRGDDTDTQYF.

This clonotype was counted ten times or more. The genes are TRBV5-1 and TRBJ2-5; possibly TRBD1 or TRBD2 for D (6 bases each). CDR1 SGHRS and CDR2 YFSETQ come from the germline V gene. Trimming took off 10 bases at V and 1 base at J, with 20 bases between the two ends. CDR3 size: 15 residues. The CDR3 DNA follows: TGCGCCTGCCCACGTTCGTGGGGGGCCCAAGAGACCCAGTACTTC. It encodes CACPRSWGAQETQYF.

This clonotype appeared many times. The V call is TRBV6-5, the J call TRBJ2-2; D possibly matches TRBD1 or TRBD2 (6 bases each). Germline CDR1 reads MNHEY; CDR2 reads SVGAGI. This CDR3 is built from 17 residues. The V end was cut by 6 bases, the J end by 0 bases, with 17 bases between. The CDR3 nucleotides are TGTGCCAGCAGCGATAAGGGGGGCGGAGCGAACACCGGGGAGCTGTTTTTT. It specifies CASSDKGGGANTGELFF.

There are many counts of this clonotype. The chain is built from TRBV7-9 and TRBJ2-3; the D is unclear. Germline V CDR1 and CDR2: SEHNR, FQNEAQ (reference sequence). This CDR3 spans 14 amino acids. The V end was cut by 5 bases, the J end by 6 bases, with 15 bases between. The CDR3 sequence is CASSSLDPRDTQYF. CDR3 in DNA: TGTGCCAGCAGCAGCTTAGACCCCAGGGATACGCAGTATTTT.

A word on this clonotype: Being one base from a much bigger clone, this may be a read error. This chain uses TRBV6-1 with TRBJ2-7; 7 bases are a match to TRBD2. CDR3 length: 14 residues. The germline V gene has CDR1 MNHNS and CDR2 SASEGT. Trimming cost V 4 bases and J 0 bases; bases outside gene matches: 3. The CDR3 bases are TGTGCCAGCAGTGGAAGCGGGGACTCCTACGAGCAGTACTTC. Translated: CASSGSGDSYEQYF.